The source of this TCR beta chain is a study of blood T cell repertoires in COVID-19. Clones were sequenced by immunoSEQ multiplex PCR, and TCRdb holds only the in-frame ones, with some missing. The repertoire holds approximately 99,000 clones, 85% to 90% seen once, with over 10% in the top ten. Looked up from germline, CDR1 is SGHDN and CDR2 is FVKESK. The CDR3 loop spans 15 amino acids. Trimming cost V 3 bases and J 3 bases; bases outside gene matches: 5. This sequence joins TRBV14 and TRBJ2-1; 7 bases match TRBD2. Sample: peripheral blood. The receptor's source is a woman in her sixties in a cohort sampled during active or convalescent COVID-19. The CDR3 loop reads CASSHSGTYYNEQFF. In nucleotides, the CDR3 is TGTGCCAGCAGCCACAGCGGGACCTACTACAATGAGCAGTTCTTC.